These 7 T cell receptor beta chains were all obtained from the same sample, sequenced in a study of radiation and T cells in renal cell carcinoma. Using immunoSEQ multiplex PCR, the repertoire was profiled, and TCRdb retains in-frame clones only, with some absent. The table includes 150,000 to 200,000 clones, about 88% detected once. Time point specified: blood 4 weeks post-SBRT, at nephrectomy. Noted treatment: 15 Gy SBRT to primary tumor, nephrectomy 4 weeks later. Sequenced material: blood, taken from a patient whose treatment included radiotherapy and nephrectomy. The receptors here all came from a woman aged 45-59 years with renal cell carcinoma.

The chain uses TRBV7-9 and TRBJ2-5; no clear D gene. The germline V gene has CDR1 SEHNR and CDR2 FQNEAQ (reference sequence). This CDR3 region has 14 residues. V was cut by 6 bases and J by 4 bases, with 15 bases left in between. The CDR3 nucleotides read TGTGCCAGCAGGGAAAGTTGGGGTGCAGAGACCCAGTACTTC. Encoded protein: CASRESWGAETQYF.

This clone was seen more than once but under ten times. Additional DNA sequences in this sample encode the identical CDR3. The genes are TRBV11-2 and TRBJ1-1; D might be TRBD1 (6 bases). Germline V gives CDR1 SGHAT, CDR2 FQNNGV. The V gene lost 7 bases and the J gene lost 1 base, with 10 bases spanning the gap. This CDR3 has 13 residues. CDR3 sequence reads: CASMRTANTEAFF. CDR3 sequence (DNA): TGTGCCAGCATGCGGACAGCGAACACTGAAGCTTTCTTT. Based on the CDR3 plus reference TRBV11-2 and TRBJ1-1, the full variable domain is EAGVAQSPRYKIIEKRQSVAFWCNPISGHATLYWYQQILGQGPKLLIQFQNNGVVDDSQLPKDRFSAERLKGVDSTLKIQPAKLEDSAVYLCASMRTANTEAFFGQGTRLTVV.

The chain carries TRBV5-6 and TRBJ2-7, with D perhaps matching TRBD2 (6 bases). Trimming shortened V by 1 base and J by 6 bases, and 14 bases separated the two germline ends. This CDR3 comprises 14 residues. Per germline, CDR1 SGHDT and CDR2 YYEEEE. CDR3 residues: CASSLREEYGEQYF. In DNA, the CDR3 is TGTGCCAGCAGCTTGAGGGAGGAATACGGCGAGCAGTACTTC.

In its sample, this clone was seen once. This rearrangement joins TRBV15 to TRBJ2-2, with D tentatively TRBD2 (6 bases). V was pared by 8 bases and J by 1 base, with 17 bases between. The germline V gene has CDR1 LNHNV and CDR2 YYDKDF (reference sequence). The CDR3 loop spans 16 amino acids. CDR3 region: CATEEKGGKNTGELFF. The DNA of the CDR3 is TGTGCCACCGAAGAGAAAGGCGGGAAGAACACCGGGGAGCTGTTTTTT.

This chain links TRBV29-1 with TRBJ2-7; a weak D match, TRBD1 (5 bases). The CDR3 runs 13 residues. V shed 3 bases and J shed 2 bases, with 11 bases lying between them. Germline values: CDR1 SQVTM, CDR2 ANQGSEA. This CDR3 is CSVEITDTYEQYF. The CDR3 DNA follows: TGCAGCGTTGAGATAACGGACACCTACGAGCAGTACTTC.

This chain uses TRBV29-1 with TRBJ1-2; D gene unclear. Trimming cost V 7 bases and J 0 bases, with 6 bases left between them. The CDR3 runs to 11 residues. CDR1 and CDR2 from the germline V gene are SQVTM and ANQGSEA. CDR3 DNA: TGCAGCGCCACAGCTAACTATGGCTACACCTTC. Amino acids: CSATANYGYTF.

This chain connects TRBV19 to TRBJ1-2, with 8 bases that match TRBD1. CDR1 is LNHDA, CDR2 SQIVND, per germline (reference sequence). This CDR3 is built from 14 residues. The V and J ends lost 3 bases and 7 bases, in that order; junction bases with no gene match: 7. CDR3 loop: CASSIDRGGPGYTF. In DNA, the CDR3 is TGTGCCAGTAGTATCGACAGGGGAGGGCCTGGCTACACCTTC. Combining the CDR3 with reference TRBV19 and TRBJ1-2 gives the whole variable domain DGGITQSPKYLFRKEGQNVTLSCEQNLNHDAMYWYRQDPGQGLRLIYYSQIVNDFQKGDIAEGYSVSREKKESFPLTVTSAQKNPTAFYLCASSIDRGGPGYTFGSGTRLTVV.